The rows below give T cell receptor beta chains drawn from one sample of a study of PD-1 blockade in classical Hodgkin lymphoma. Some clones are missing from TCRdb's copy, which holds only in-frame ones; the method was immunoSEQ multiplex PCR. This table holds 40,000 to 45,000 clones, more than 70% found once. This material consisted of peripheral blood mononuclear cells (PBMCs), taken at baseline. Receptors were obtained from a human donor with classical Hodgkin lymphoma. Each CDR3 is given with its conserved first and last residue. A D gene is named only where the DNA matches it firmly. Expanded clones are given a class, and other clones once, few, many or no size at all.

size	D	V	J	DNA	CDR3
NA	NA	TRBV4-2	TRBJ2-1	TGTGCCAGCAGCCAATCGCCCCGCGGGGATATTTACAATGAGCAGTTCTTC	CASSQSPRGDIYNEQFF
NA	NA	TRBV6-6	TRBJ2-3	TGTGCCAGCAGCCTACCGCACAGGGGAGGGACAGATACGCAGTATTTT	CASSLPHRGGTDTQYF
NA	NA	TRBV4-1	TRBJ1-4	TGCGCCAGCAGCCAACTGGGGGAAAATGAAAAACTGTTTTTT	CASSQLGENEKLFF
NA	NA	TRBV4-3	TRBJ1-2	TGCGCCAGCAGCCAAGATCCAACAGGCGATAGTGGCTACACCTTC	CASSQDPTGDSGYTF
few	NA	TRBV10-3	TRBJ2-3	TGTGCCATCAAGGGGGGGGCCACAGATACGCAGTATTTT	CAIKGGATDTQYF
NA	TRBD1	TRBV4-3	TRBJ1-2	TGCGCCAGCAGCCCCGCAGGGGGCTATGGCTACACCTTC	CASSPAGGYGYTF
once	NA	TRBV6-1	TRBJ2-5	TGTGCCAGCAGTGAACGACAGGAGGTAAAGACCCAGTACTTC	CASSERQEVKTQYF
NA	NA	TRBV4-2	TRBJ2-4	TGTGCCAGCAGCCAAGAGTCTAGCGTTGAGGATTTAGCCAAAAACATTCAGTACTTC	CASSQESSVEDLAKNIQYF
few	NA	TRBV27	TRBJ2-7	TGTGCCAGCAGTTTACTGGGGGAATCCTACGAGCAGTACTTC	CASSLLGESYEQYF
NA	NA	TRBV28	TRBJ1-3	TGTGCCAGCAGTTTTGGTGGAAACACCATATATTTT	CASSFGGNTIYF
NA	NA	TRBV5-4	TRBJ1-2	TGTGCCACCGGAACAGAATCCAACTATGGCTACACCTTC	CATGTESNYGYTF